This T cell receptor (beta chain) was identified in a study of CD8 T cells in ankylosing spondylitis. The study, taken as a whole, reports: There were earlier reports of some motif variants in reactive arthritis synovial fluid and blood.

The germline CDR1 and CDR2 sequences are LGHDT and YNNKEL (reference sequence). The V end was cut by 7 bases, the J end by 0 bases, with 21 bases between. The CDR3 extends over 18 amino acids. MiXCR was run by TCRdb on the 5' RACE reads, yielding one entry per CDR3 protein. The sample records fewer than 180,000 distinct CDR3 sequences, around two fifths being singletons. Note on this clonotype: Its antigen is still unknown.

The specimen sequenced was synovial fluid, either unsorted or a sorted T cell fraction (not recorded which). The receptor's source is a male donor with ankylosing spondylitis. The genes are TRBV3-1 and TRBJ2-2, with D tentatively TRBD1 (6 bases). The DNA for the CDR3 is TGTGCCAGCACTTATGCCCACGAATGGGGGCCGAACACCGGGGAGCTGTTTTTT. It is translated as CASTYAHEWGPNTGELFF.